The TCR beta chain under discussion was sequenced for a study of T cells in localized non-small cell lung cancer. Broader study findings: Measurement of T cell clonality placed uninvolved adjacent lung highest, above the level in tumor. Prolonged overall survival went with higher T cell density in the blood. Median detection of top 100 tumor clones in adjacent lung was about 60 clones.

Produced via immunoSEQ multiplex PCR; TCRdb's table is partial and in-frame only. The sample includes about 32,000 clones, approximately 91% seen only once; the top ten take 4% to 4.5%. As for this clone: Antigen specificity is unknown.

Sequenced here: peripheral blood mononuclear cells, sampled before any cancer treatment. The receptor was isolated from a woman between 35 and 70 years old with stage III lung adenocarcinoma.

DNA of the CDR3: TGTGCCAGCAGTCCCCCCCGTCGCACGCAGTATTTT. Protein: CASSPPRRTQYF. V usage is TRBV28 and J usage is TRBJ2-3, with unresolved D. The V and J ends lost 5 bases and 9 bases respectively, with 12 bases between them. Germline loops: CDR1 MDHEN, CDR2 SYDVKM. The CDR3 loop spans 12 amino acids.